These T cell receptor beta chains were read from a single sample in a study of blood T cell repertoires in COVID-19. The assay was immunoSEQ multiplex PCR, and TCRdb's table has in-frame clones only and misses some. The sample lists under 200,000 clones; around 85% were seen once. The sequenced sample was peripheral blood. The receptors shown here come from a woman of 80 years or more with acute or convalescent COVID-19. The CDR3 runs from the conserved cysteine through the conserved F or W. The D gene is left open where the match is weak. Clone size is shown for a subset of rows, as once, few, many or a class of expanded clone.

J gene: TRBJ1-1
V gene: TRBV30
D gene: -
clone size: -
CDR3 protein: CAWTLGEGTEAFF
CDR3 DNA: TGTGCCTGGACCCTTGGGGAGGGTACTGAAGCTTTCTTT

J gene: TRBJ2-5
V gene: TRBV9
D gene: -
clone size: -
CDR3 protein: CASSVHSSETQYF
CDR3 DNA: TGTGCCAGCAGCGTACACAGTTCTGAGACCCAGTACTTC

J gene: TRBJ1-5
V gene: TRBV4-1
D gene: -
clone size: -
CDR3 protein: CASSQATSNQPQHF
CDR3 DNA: TGCGCCAGCAGCCAAGCTACCAGCAATCAGCCCCAGCATTTT

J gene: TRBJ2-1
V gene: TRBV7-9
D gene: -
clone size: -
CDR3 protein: CASSSLRNSGESQFF
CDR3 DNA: TGTGCCAGCAGCTCCTTGAGGAATAGCGGTGAATCCCAGTTCTTC

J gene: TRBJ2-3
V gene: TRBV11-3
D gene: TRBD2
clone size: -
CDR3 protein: CASSSGTSGTDTQYF
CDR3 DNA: TGTGCCAGCAGCTCCGGGACTAGCGGTACAGATACGCAGTATTTT

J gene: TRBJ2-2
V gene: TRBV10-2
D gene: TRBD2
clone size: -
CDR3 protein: CASRRTSGGASPGELFF
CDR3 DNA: TGCGCCAGCAGGAGGACTAGCGGGGGGGCGTCCCCCGGGGAGCTGTTTTTT

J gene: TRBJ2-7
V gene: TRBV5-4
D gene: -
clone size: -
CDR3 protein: CASSLPGSNEQYF
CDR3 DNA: TGTGCCAGCAGCTTGCCCGGGTCCAACGAGCAGTACTTC

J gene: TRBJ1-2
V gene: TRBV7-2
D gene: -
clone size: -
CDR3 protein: CASSLSAQGYGYTF
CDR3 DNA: TGTGCCAGCAGCTTGTCCGCCCAGGGCTATGGCTACACCTTC

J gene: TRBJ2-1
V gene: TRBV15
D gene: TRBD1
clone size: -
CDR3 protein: CATSRETPGQGSEQFF
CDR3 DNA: TGTGCCACCAGCAGGGAGACGCCGGGACAGGGAAGTGAGCAGTTCTTC

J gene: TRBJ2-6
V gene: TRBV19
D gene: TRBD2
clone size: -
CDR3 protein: CASSRPSGGSGANVLTF
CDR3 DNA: TGTGCCAGTAGTAGGCCTAGCGGGGGCTCTGGGGCCAACGTCCTGACTTTC

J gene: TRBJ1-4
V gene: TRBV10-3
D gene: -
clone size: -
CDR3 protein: CAISESRTNEKLFF
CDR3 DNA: TGTGCCATCAGTGAGTCCAGAACTAATGAAAAACTGTTTTTT

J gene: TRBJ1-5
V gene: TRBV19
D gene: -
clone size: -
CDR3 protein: CASSFTGSNQPQHF
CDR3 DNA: TGTGCCAGTAGTTTCACAGGGAGCAATCAGCCCCAGCATTTT

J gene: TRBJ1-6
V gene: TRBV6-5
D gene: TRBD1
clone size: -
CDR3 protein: CASRAPETGESPLHF
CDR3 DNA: TGTGCCAGCAGGGCTCCCGAGACAGGGGAATCACCCCTCCACTTT

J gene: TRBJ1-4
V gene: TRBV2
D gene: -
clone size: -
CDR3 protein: CASSERTARKLFF
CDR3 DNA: TGTGCCAGCAGTGAAAGGACAGCTAGAAAACTGTTTTTT

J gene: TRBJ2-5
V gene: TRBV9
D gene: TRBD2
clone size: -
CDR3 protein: CASSSAGLGPETQYF
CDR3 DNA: TGTGCCAGCAGCTCAGCGGGACTGGGCCCAGAGACCCAGTACTTC

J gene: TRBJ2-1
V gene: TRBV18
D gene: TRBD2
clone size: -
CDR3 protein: CASSPQMLSSGGIYEQFF
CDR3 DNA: TGTGCCAGCTCACCACAGATGTTATCTAGCGGAGGCATTTATGAGCAGTTCTTC

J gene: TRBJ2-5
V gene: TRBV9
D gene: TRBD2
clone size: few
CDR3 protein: CASSVAAGGIQETQYF
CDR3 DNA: TGTGCCAGCAGCGTAGCGGCGGGGGGGATCCAAGAGACCCAGTACTTC

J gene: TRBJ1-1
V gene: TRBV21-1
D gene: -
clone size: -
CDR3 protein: CASSGLAPGTGGIVGLNRPEAFF
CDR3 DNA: TGTGCCAGCAGCGGACTCGCCCCCGGGACAGGGGGCATAGTTGGGCTGAACCGGCCTGAAGCTTTCTTT

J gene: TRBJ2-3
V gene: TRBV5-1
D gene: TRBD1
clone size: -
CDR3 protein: CASSLNTGTGGRDTQYF
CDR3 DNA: TGCGCCAGCAGCTTAAATACCGGGACAGGGGGCCGAGATACGCAGTATTTT

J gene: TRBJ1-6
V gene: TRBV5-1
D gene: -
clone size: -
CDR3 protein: CASSWGGGDSPLHF
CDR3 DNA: TGCGCCAGCAGCTGGGGGGGTGGTGATTCACCCCTCCACTTT

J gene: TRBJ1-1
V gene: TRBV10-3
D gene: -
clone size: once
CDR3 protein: CATGRSTDMNTEAFF
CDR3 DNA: TGTGCCACCGGGAGATCGACAGATATGAACACTGAAGCTTTCTTT

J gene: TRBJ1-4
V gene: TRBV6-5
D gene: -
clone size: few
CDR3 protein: CASNRAPNEKLFF
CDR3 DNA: TGTGCCAGCAACAGGGCCCCTAATGAAAAACTGTTTTTT

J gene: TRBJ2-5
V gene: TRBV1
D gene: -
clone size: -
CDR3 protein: CTSSQCSREGGGTQYF
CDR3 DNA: TGCACCAGCAGCCAATGCAGTCGGGAGGGCGGGGGGACCCAGTACTTC

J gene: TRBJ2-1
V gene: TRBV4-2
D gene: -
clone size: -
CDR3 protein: CASSQDPAGASYNEQFF
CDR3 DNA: TGTGCCAGCAGCCAAGATCCAGCGGGCGCCTCCTACAATGAGCAGTTCTTC

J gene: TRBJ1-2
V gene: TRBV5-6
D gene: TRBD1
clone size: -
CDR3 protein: CASSPGTEHGYTF
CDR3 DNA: TGTGCCAGCAGCCCCGGGACAGAGCATGGCTACACCTTC

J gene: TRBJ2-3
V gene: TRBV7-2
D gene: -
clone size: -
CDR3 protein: CASSLVFGGTDTQYF
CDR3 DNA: TGTGCCAGCAGCTTAGTCTTCGGAGGGACAGATACGCAGTATTTT

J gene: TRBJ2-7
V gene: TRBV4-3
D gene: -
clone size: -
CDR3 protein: CASSQEYGGRTYEQYF
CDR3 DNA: TGCGCCAGCAGCCAAGAGTACGGGGGTCGTACCTACGAGCAGTACTTC